This TCR beta chain was recorded in a study of CD8+CD57+ T cells in acquired aplastic anemia. Trimming left V 6 bases short and J 1 base short, with 10 bases between. CDR1 is LNHDA and CDR2 is SQIVND in the germline V gene (reference sequence). This CDR3 is 14 amino acids long. TCR beta VDJ and CDR3 profiling used genomic DNA as template. TCRdb called the reads again in MiXCR, with one record for every CDR3 protein. Here the sample spans some 200,000 distinct CDR3 sequences, approximately 50% being singletons. All patients picked for sequencing had shown, by flow cytometry, an expansion of CD8+CD57+ cells.

Input material: sorted CD4+, CD8+, or CD8+CD57+ T cells (not recorded which) from PBMCs. The V call is TRBV19, the J call TRBJ1-5; the D gene is possibly TRBD1 (6 bases). The sequence derives from a human donor with aplastic anemia. CDR3 coding DNA: TGTGCCAGTAGGAGAACAGGGAGCAATCAGCCCCAGCATTTT. This sequence encodes CASRRTGSNQPQHF.